This T cell receptor (beta chain) was captured in a study of a mutant IDH1 vaccine in newly diagnosed glioma. Study information: Eight vaccine doses were administered to patients at weeks 1, 3, 5, 7, 11, 15, 19 and 23. Patients received vaccination from 4-6 weeks after radiotherapy alone, or with temozolomide cycles. Treated patients comprised roughly 60% males and approximately 38% females, mean age approximately 38 years.

Time point: week 11, during vaccination. Each dose of the vaccine consisted of 300 ug of mutant IDH1 20-mer peptide, with topical imiquimod. This clone was counted between two and nine times. Its antigen is not known. Trimming removed 3 bases from V and 0 bases from J, with 11 bases in between. Germline V gene lookup returns CDR1 KGHSH and CDR2 LQKENI. This CDR3 has 15 residues. This table comes from immunoSEQ multiplex PCR, and its TCRdb copy is limited to in-frame clones, with some not included. The top ten hold around 7.5% of the sample, which has 20,000 to 25,000 clones, around 80% seen once. The receptor's source is a man in his forties or fifties with glioma. The chain recombines TRBV18 with TRBJ1-1; D not certain. The material was PBMCs, obtained from a glioma patient whose treatment included an IDH1 peptide vaccine. CDR3 region: CASSPDRDMNTEAFF. The CDR3 bases are TGTGCCAGCTCACCGGACCGAGATATGAACACTGAAGCTTTCTTT.